Listed here is a single T cell receptor beta chain. Its matching antigen is unknown. This entry comes from a study of blood T cells in healthy people across ages. Study results and limitations: Per-million-T-cell TCR beta diversity fell roughly linearly with age.

PCR was performed a second time for roughly 6 to 12 cycles using a sample-barcoded 5' primer and a J-beta primer mix. Each of the cDNA molecules was tagged by a template-switch adaptor with 12 random nucleotides. Via MiXCR, TCRdb re-called the 5' RACE reads, giving one row per CDR3 protein. The sample carries 350,000 to 450,000 distinct CDR3 sequences, about 49% recorded once. Healthy Russian Caucasian donors spanned ages about 6 to 95 years. CDR1 and CDR2 (germline): LGHNA, YNFKEQ. The CDR3 runs to 14 residues. Germline trimming cut 4 bases from V and 9 bases from J; bases unmatched to any gene: 5. V usage is TRBV4-2 and J usage is TRBJ1-6; 8 nucleotides match TRBD1. Sample: blood. This receptor was taken from a man aged 55 to 70 in good health. DNA of the CDR3: TGTGCCAGCAGCCTCGACAGGGGAGGTTCACCCCTCCACTTT. This sequence encodes CASSLDRGGSPLHF.